The 25 T cell receptor beta chains given below trace back to one sample, sequenced in a study of Graves' ophthalmopathy and Graves' hyperthyroidism. The TCR beta CDR3 regions underwent amplification from RNA transcripts. First-round RT-PCR employed HTBI primers, with a second-round multiplex PCR after it. TCRdb redid the calling of the multiplex PCR reads with MiXCR, one entry per CDR3 protein. Among more than 1,000,000 distinct CDR3 sequences listed, 35% to 45% were seen once. Sequencing input: peripheral blood or thyroid tissue (not recorded which). The source of these receptors is an adult man with Graves' hyperthyroidism.

The V and J genes are TRBV4-1 and TRBJ2-7; 15 bases map to TRBD2. CDR1 is MGHRA and CDR2 is YSYEKL in the germline V gene. There are 16 residues in the CDR3. Germline trimming cut 4 bases from V and 6 bases from J; bases unmatched to any gene: 7. The CDR3 is CASSRGLAGGRPEQYF. The CDR3 nucleotides read TGCGCCAGCAGCCGCGGACTAGCGGGAGGGCGTCCCGAGCAGTACTTC.

CDR3 in DNA: TGCAGCGTGAAACCGGGAACAGGGGTGAACACTGAAGCTTTCTTT. Translation: CSVKPGTGVNTEAFF. This chain links TRBV29-1 with TRBJ1-1; 7 positions agree with TRBD1. This CDR3 has 15 residues. Germline V CDR1 and CDR2: SQVTM, ANQGSEA. The V gene end was trimmed by 6 bases and the J gene end by 0 bases; junction bases not matched to a gene: 10.

J is TRBJ1-2 and V is TRBV20-1, with TRBD1 matching over 7 bases. This CDR3 region has 15 residues. Germline trimming cut 3 bases from V and 1 base from J; bases unmatched to any gene: 8. Germline V gene data show CDR1 as DFQATT and CDR2 as SNEGSKA (reference sequence). The CDR3 here is CSARETGRGNYGYTF. In DNA form, the CDR3 reads TGCAGTGCTAGGGAGACAGGGAGGGGTAACTATGGCTACACCTTC.

This clonotype occurred many times. The chain uses TRBV5-8 and TRBJ2-2; TRBD2 might be the D (6 bases). Germline assignment: CDR1 SGHTS and CDR2 YDEGEE. The V end was cut by 4 bases, the J end by 5 bases, with 12 bases between. This CDR3 contains 14 residues. CDR3 DNA sequence: TGTGCCAGCAGCCACGGGGGTGGGACCGGGGAGCTGTTTTTT. It encodes CASSHGGGTGELFF. Combining the CDR3 with reference TRBV5-8 and TRBJ2-2 gives the whole variable domain EAGVTQSPTHLIKTRGQQATLRCSPISGHTSVYWYQQALGLGLQFLLWYDEGEERNRGNFPPRFSGRQFPNYSSELNVNALELEDSALYLCASSHGGGTGELFFGEGSRLTVL.

In this sample, this clonotype turned up many times. The chain is built from TRBV10-3 and TRBJ2-7, with 12 bases lining up with TRBD1. V gave up 3 bases and J gave up 9 bases; unmatched junction bases: 15. CDR1 ENHRY and CDR2 SYGVKD come from the germline V gene. The CDR3 consists of 17 residues. The CDR3, as DNA: TGTGCCATCAGTGAAAGGGACAGGGGGCTCACAGGGTCTCGGCAGTACTTC. Protein product: CAISERDRGLTGSRQYF.

The sample holds one count of this clonotype. The chain carries TRBV7-6 and TRBJ2-7; 8 bases align to TRBD1. CDR1 is SGHVS, CDR2 FNYEAQ, per germline. V lost 0 bases, J lost 8 bases, and 12 bases stayed unmatched. CDR3 length equals 16 residues. The CDR3 sequence: CASSLAPVDQGAKQYF. CDR3 DNA sequence: TGTGCCAGCAGCTTAGCCCCCGTGGATCAGGGGGCCAAGCAGTACTTC. Complete variable domain (other parts from reference TRBV7-6 and TRBJ2-7): GAGVSQSPRYKVTKRGQDVALRCDPISGHVSLYWYRQALGQGPEFLTYFNYEAQQDKSGLPNDRFSAERPEGSISTLTIQRTEQRDSAMYRCASSLAPVDQGAKQYFGPGTRLTVT.

The gene calls are TRBV20-1 and TRBJ1-5, with D perhaps matching TRBD1 (5 bases). V was clipped by 3 bases and J by 11 bases, with 20 bases between them. The CDR3 length is 14 residues. Germline loops: CDR1 DFQATT, CDR2 SNEGSKA (reference sequence). The CDR3 reads CSARAGATSRSQHF. The CDR3 DNA sequence: TGCAGTGCTAGGGCTGGGGCGACAAGCCGGTCCCAGCATTTT.

Only a few counts were recorded for this clonotype. The DNA of the CDR3 is TGCAGCGTTGCTGGGGGCTTGGGTGAAAAACTGTTTTTT. This gives the protein CSVAGGLGEKLFF. This chain joins TRBV29-1 and TRBJ1-4; maybe TRBD1 (6 bases). Deletions cut 4 bases from V and 7 bases from J, with 13 bases between. This CDR3 spans 13 amino acids. CDR1 SQVTM and CDR2 ANQGSEA come from the germline V gene. Supplemented by reference TRBV29-1 and TRBJ1-4, the full variable domain reads SAVISQKPSRDICQRGTSLTIQCQVDSQVTMMFWYRQQPGQSLTLIATANQGSEATYESGFVIDKFPISRPNLTFSTLTVSNMSPEDSSIYLCSVAGGLGEKLFFGSGTQLSVL.

V gene TRBV29-1 combines with J gene TRBJ1-1, with D tentatively TRBD1 (5 bases). Deletions cut 1 base from V and 0 bases from J, with 18 bases between. The CDR3 length is 17 residues. Germline loops: CDR1 SQVTM, CDR2 ANQGSEA. The CDR3 DNA reads as TGCAGCGTTGAAGTGGGGGTCCATGGCTGGGTGAACACTGAAGCTTTCTTT. Translated, it gives CSVEVGVHGWVNTEAFF. The full variable domain, with the rest looked up from reference TRBV29-1 and TRBJ1-1, is SAVISQKPSRDICQRGTSLTIQCQVDSQVTMMFWYRQQPGQSLTLIATANQGSEATYESGFVIDKFPISRPNLTFSTLTVSNMSPEDSSIYLCSVEVGVHGWVNTEAFFGQGTRLTVV.

The sample holds many counts of this clonotype. CDR3 protein: CASSPTDARRPQHF. CDR3 in DNA: TGTGCCAGCAGCCCGACGGATGCGAGACGGCCCCAGCATTTT. The chain carries TRBV6-5 and TRBJ1-5; D call uncertain. Germline V gene data show CDR1 as MNHEY and CDR2 as SVGAGI. This CDR3 is built from 14 residues. The V and J ends lost 6 bases and 9 bases respectively, with 18 bases between them.

V is TRBV19 and J is TRBJ2-3; D is undetermined. Trimming pared 10 bases from V and 2 bases from J, leaving 7 bases between. The CDR3 extends over 11 amino acids. In germline, CDR1 is LNHDA, CDR2 SQIVND (reference sequence). The CDR3 coding sequence is TGTGCCACCCGATTCACAGATACGCAGTATTTT. It translates to CATRFTDTQYF. Full variable domain (rest looked up from reference TRBV19 and TRBJ2-3): DGGITQSPKYLFRKEGQNVTLSCEQNLNHDAMYWYRQDPGQGLRLIYYSQIVNDFQKGDIAEGYSVSREKKESFPLTVTSAQKNPTAFYLCATRFTDTQYFGPGTRLTVL.

This sequence joins TRBV7-2 and TRBJ2-6; D gene uncertain. Per germline, CDR1 SGHTA and CDR2 FQGNSA. The CDR3 is made up of 20 amino acids. Trimming pared 6 bases from V and 0 bases from J, leaving 24 bases between. CDR3 loop: CASSATLGTDTHSGANVLTF. In nucleotides, the CDR3 is TGTGCCAGCAGTGCTACCCTTGGCACAGATACGCACTCTGGGGCCAACGTCCTGACTTTC.

This clonotype appeared many times. The CDR3 DNA reads as TGTGCCACCAGCGGGGGTTGGGGACAGGGAGATACAGAGACCCAGTACTTC. Translating it yields CATSGGWGQGDTETQYF. The chain is built from TRBV15 and TRBJ2-5; 9 bases are a match to TRBD1. Germline CDR1 is LNHNV and CDR2 is YYDKDF (reference sequence). The trim removed 5 bases at V and 4 bases at J, leaving 14 bases unmatched. CDR3 length: 17 amino acids.

The chain is built from TRBV15 and TRBJ1-1; 9 nucleotides match TRBD1. This CDR3 is built from 17 residues. V lost 3 bases and J lost 1; bases outside the gene matches: 9. Per the germline V gene, CDR1 is LNHNV and CDR2 is YYDKDF (reference sequence). CDR3 residues: CATSRNGGQGRNTEAFF. Written as DNA, the CDR3 is TGTGCCACCAGCAGGAATGGAGGACAGGGGAGGAACACTGAAGCTTTCTTT.

The sample holds many counts of this clonotype. The chain has TRBV4-3 and TRBJ1-1; no definite D call. V was cut by 0 bases and J by 0 bases, with 8 bases left in between. CDR1 is LGHNA, CDR2 YSLEER, per germline. CDR3 length: 15 amino acids. CDR3 residues: CASSQERAMNTEAFF. The CDR3 region has the DNA TGCGCCAGCAGCCAAGAAAGGGCTATGAACACTGAAGCTTTCTTT.

There are many counts of this clonotype. The chain joins TRBV2 to TRBJ2-6; D might be TRBD1 or TRBD2, each matching 5 bases. The germline CDR1 and CDR2 sequences are SNHLY and FYNNEI. CDR3 length: 16 residues. With 4 bases removed from V and 0 bases from J, the gap between germline ends came to 10 bases. CDR3 loop: CASSGAGSSGANVLTF. The CDR3 DNA follows: TGTGCCAGCAGTGGTGCAGGGAGCTCTGGGGCCAACGTCCTGACTTTC. Full variable domain (rest looked up from reference TRBV2 and TRBJ2-6): EPEVTQTPSHQVTQMGQEVILRCVPISNHLYFYWYRQILGQKVEFLVSFYNNEISEKSEIFDDQFSVERPDGSNFTLKIRSTKLEDSAMYFCASSGAGSSGANVLTFGAGSRLTVL.

The J gene is TRBJ2-7, the V gene TRBV4-3; no firm D call. The V gene's germline CDR1 is LGHNA and CDR2 YSLEER. V dropped 0 bases and J dropped 2 bases, with 14 bases sitting between them. The length of the CDR3 is 16 residues. CDR3 sequence: CASSQDSYQETYEQYF. The CDR3, as DNA: TGCGCCAGCAGCCAAGATTCGTATCAGGAGACCTACGAGCAGTACTTC.

The table lists this clonotype with a count of one. Just one base apart from a much larger clone, this may be a read error. V and J are TRBV6-1 and TRBJ2-6; D is possibly TRBD1 (5 bases). This CDR3 is 15 amino acids long. CDR1 is MNHNS and CDR2 is SASEGT in the germline V gene. The DNA for the CDR3 is TGTGCCAGCAGTTTCCAAACTTCTGGGGCCAACGCCCTGACTTTC. Its translation is CASSFQTSGANALTF.

This clonotype was seen ten or more times. The rearrangement joins TRBV2 to TRBJ2-5; D is undetermined. This CDR3 is 12 amino acids long. Germline V CDR1 and CDR2: SNHLY, FYNNEI. V was trimmed by 8 bases and J by 7 bases, leaving 14 bases between them. CDR3 region: CASVGGGVTQYF. CDR3 DNA sequence: TGTGCCAGCGTTGGTGGTGGTGTGACCCAGTACTTC.

This clonotype was seen ten or more times. The genes are TRBV11-2 and TRBJ2-5, with D perhaps matching TRBD2 (5 bases). The CDR3 has 15 residues. The V end lost 0 bases, the J end lost 7 bases, and 15 bases lay between the germline ends. CDR1 and CDR2 (germline): SGHAT, FQNNGV. CDR3: CASSLEASGLRTQYF. The CDR3 region has the DNA TGTGCCAGCAGCTTAGAGGCCAGCGGCCTTAGGACCCAGTACTTC.

This clonotype was recorded many times. The chain carries TRBV7-8 and TRBJ2-2, with TRBD2 matching over 9 bases. This CDR3 has 17 residues. V was clipped by 2 bases and J by 0 bases; unmatched bases: 4. Germline V gene data show CDR1 as SGHVS and CDR2 as FQNEAQ. CDR3 protein: CASSLPREGANTGELFF. The DNA for the CDR3 is TGTGCCAGCAGCTTACCGCGGGAGGGCGCGAACACCGGGGAGCTGTTTTTT.

Of note for this clonotype: Relative to the germline gene, one junction end is altered; a read error may explain this. V gene TRBV2 combines with J gene TRBJ1-1; no reliable D call. Germline V lookup: CDR1 SNHLY, CDR2 FYNNEI. CDR3 length: 13 residues. CDR3 region: CAGSASGHGEAFF. DNA of the CDR3: TGTGCCGGCAGTGCATCCGGGCACGGTGAAGCTTTCTTT.

This clonotype has at least ten counts. The chain combines TRBV29-1 with TRBJ1-2, with 9 bases identical to TRBD1. This CDR3 region has 16 residues. With 3 bases clipped from V and 0 bases from J, the junction kept 8 bases outside the gene matches. The V gene's germline CDR1 is SQVTM and CDR2 ANQGSEA. In nucleotides, the CDR3 is TGCAGCGTTGATAAAGCGGACAGGGGATCTAACTATGGCTACACCTTC. It codes for CSVDKADRGSNYGYTF.

This clonotype was recorded only once. At one end the junction does not follow the germline gene, possibly because of a read error. The gene calls are TRBV6-5 and TRBJ1-4; a weak D match, TRBD1 (6 bases). CDR1 MNHEY and CDR2 SVGAGI come from the germline V gene. The CDR3 is made up of 13 amino acids. The CDR3 spells CASTQIRGAKPFF. The CDR3 coding sequence is TGTGCCAGCACCCAGATTCGGGGGGCAAAACCGTTTTTT.

J is TRBJ1-1 and V is TRBV12-3 or TRBV12-4, with a possible D match to TRBD1 (6 bases). Trimming pared 5 bases from V and 4 bases from J, leaving 17 bases between. The CDR3 is 15 amino acids. The CDR3, as DNA: TGTGCCAGCAGTCCCCTAGACAGGATTCGCACTGAAGCTTTCTTT. This encodes CASSPLDRIRTEAFF.